The 25 T cell receptor beta chains presented below share a single source sample, sequenced in a study of CD8 T cells in Susac syndrome. RNA was extracted with the RNeasy kit, and a quantity of roughly 0.5 to 1 ug was reverse transcribed using random hexamers. TCRdb ran MiXCR on the immunoSEQ multiplex PCR reads and lists one entry per CDR3 protein. The sample has 150,000 to 200,000 distinct CDR3 sequences; more than 85% are singletons. The sample taken for sequencing was CD4+ T cells from PBMCs. The receptors were gathered from a human donor with Susac syndrome.

The chain links TRBV28 to TRBJ2-7; D is ambiguous. Germline V gene sequence: CDR1 MDHEN, CDR2 SYDVKM. V lost 3 bases, J lost 7 bases, and 10 bases lay in between. The CDR3 spans 12 residues. The CDR3 here is CASSFSPREQYF. CDR3 coding DNA: TGTGCCAGCAGTTTCTCTCCCCGGGAGCAGTACTTC.

The rearrangement uses TRBV20-1 and TRBJ2-1; D gene ambiguous. The CDR3 has 14 amino acids. The germline V gene has CDR1 DFQATT and CDR2 SNEGSKA (reference sequence). V was clipped by 3 bases and J by 0 bases, with 9 bases between them. As DNA, the CDR3 is TGCAGTGCTAGGGGTAGAAGCTCCTACAATGAGCAGTTCTTC. Residues: CSARGRSSYNEQFF.

The chain uses TRBV7-3 and TRBJ1-2, with D hard to call. The V end was cut by 1 base, the J end by 6 bases, with 12 bases between. The germline gives CDR1 SGHTA, CDR2 FQGTGA. The CDR3 covers 14 residues. Here the CDR3 reads CASSLRFGEDGYTF. The CDR3 DNA reads as TGTGCCAGCAGCTTAAGATTTGGCGAGGATGGCTACACCTTC.

The rearrangement joins TRBV7-2 to TRBJ2-3; 10 bases line up with TRBD2. The V gene end was trimmed by 3 bases and the J gene end by 1 base; junction bases not matched to a gene: 1. Germline CDR1 reads SGHTA; CDR2 reads FQGNSA. The CDR3 covers 15 residues. In nucleotides, the CDR3 is TGTGCCAGCAGCTTTCTAGCGGGGGGCACAGATACGCAGTATTTT. Amino acid sequence: CASSFLAGGTDTQYF.

V and J are TRBV12-3 or TRBV12-4 and TRBJ2-5, with 9 nucleotides matching TRBD1. The CDR3 is 14 amino acids. Losses at the gene ends were 6 bases for V and 5 bases for J; bases not matched to a gene: 7. CDR3 region: CASSGTGPGETQYF. The CDR3 DNA follows: TGTGCCAGCAGCGGGACAGGGCCCGGGGAGACCCAGTACTTC.

This clonotype was seen just once. The V call is TRBV28, the J call TRBJ2-5; tentative D call: TRBD2 (6 bases). The CDR3 runs 16 residues. V was pared by 4 bases and J by 1 base, with 16 bases between. Germline V gene sequence: CDR1 MDHEN, CDR2 SYDVKM. The chain's CDR3 is CASSSLAEVSQETQYF. The CDR3 DNA reads TGTGCCAGCAGTTCCTTAGCGGAGGTTTCCCAAGAGACCCAGTACTTC.

This chain joins TRBV6-5 and TRBJ2-7, with no clear D. V was clipped by 6 bases and J by 5 bases, with 20 bases between them. This CDR3 comprises 15 residues. Germline V gene sequence: CDR1 MNHEY, CDR2 SVGAGI. CDR3 bases: TGTGCCAGCAGCGGACGTATGAATCCCTCAGACGAGCAGTACTTC. It specifies CASSGRMNPSDEQYF.

The chain carries TRBV19 and TRBJ1-5; D unresolved. Trimming shortened V by 4 bases and J by 3 bases, and 13 bases separated the two germline ends. CDR3 size: 15 residues. The germline V gene encodes CDR1 LNHDA and CDR2 SQIVND (reference sequence). The DNA for the CDR3 is TGTGCCAGTAGTAGAACTGACGGATACAATCAGCCCCAGCATTTT. It yields the protein CASSRTDGYNQPQHF. Full variable domain (remainder filled in from reference TRBV19 and TRBJ1-5): DGGITQSPKYLFRKEGQNVTLSCEQNLNHDAMYWYRQDPGQGLRLIYYSQIVNDFQKGDIAEGYSVSREKKESFPLTVTSAQKNPTAFYLCASSRTDGYNQPQHFGDGTRLSIL.

CDR3 DNA: TGTGCCAGCAGTGAAGTTACCGGACAGACTTATGGCTACACCTTC. Protein sequence: CASSEVTGQTYGYTF. The rearrangement links TRBV25-1 to TRBJ1-2, with D perhaps TRBD1 (6 bases). Trimming took 2 bases from V and 5 from J, leaving 15 bases between them. The CDR3 extends over 15 amino acids. Germline-derived CDR1 and CDR2 are MGHDK and SYGVNS.

CDR3 amino acids: CASSFSSGAGGELFF. CDR3 nucleotides: TGTGCCAGCAGTTTTTCCTCAGGGGCCGGCGGGGAGCTGTTTTTT. The chain employs TRBV12-3 or TRBV12-4 and TRBJ2-2, with D maybe TRBD1 (6 bases). V dropped 3 bases and J dropped 7 bases, with 15 bases sitting between them. The CDR3 loop spans 15 amino acids.

The table lists this clonotype with a count of one. The chain carries TRBV12-3 or TRBV12-4 and TRBJ2-2; 8 nucleotides agree with TRBD2. This CDR3 comprises 15 residues. Trimming removed 5 bases from V and 1 base from J; junction bases left unmatched: 3. CDR3 loop: CASSPSGQNTGELFF. The CDR3 DNA reads as TGTGCCAGCAGTCCTAGCGGGCAGAACACCGGGGAGCTGTTTTTT.

The V gene is TRBV9, the J gene TRBJ2-1; TRBD2 might be the D (6 bases). The CDR3 loop spans 16 amino acids. Trimming removed 3 bases at V and 5 bases at J, with 18 bases between. Germline V CDR1 and CDR2: SGDLS, YYNGEE. The CDR3 sequence: CASSARGTIPHNEQFF. For the CDR3, the DNA is TGTGCCAGCAGCGCCCGCGGGACGATTCCTCACAATGAGCAGTTCTTC.

The rearrangement joins TRBV20-1 to TRBJ2-3; 9 positions match TRBD2. Germline CDR1 and CDR2: DFQATT and SNEGSKA (reference sequence). The CDR3 runs 15 residues. After removal of 5 bases from V and 3 bases from J, the junction contained 9 bases not matched to a gene. CDR3 region: CSAHPPGLATDTQYF. CDR3 coding DNA: TGCAGTGCTCATCCCCCGGGACTAGCTACAGATACGCAGTATTTT.

The rearrangement links TRBV4-1 to TRBJ2-3, with D perhaps TRBD2 (5 bases). Looked up from germline, CDR1 is MGHRA and CDR2 is YSYEKL. The CDR3 is made up of 15 amino acids. V lost 8 bases to trimming and J lost 0 bases, with 15 bases between them. CDR3 in DNA: TGCGCCAGCGCCCATTGGCGCGGGAGCACAGATACGCAGTATTTT. This codes for CASAHWRGSTDTQYF.

DNA of the CDR3: TGCAGTGCTAGAGAGCGGGGGGCCTTTGATACGCAGTATTTT. Translated, it gives CSARERGAFDTQYF. The chain employs TRBV20-1 and TRBJ2-3, with TRBD2 matching over 8 bases. The CDR3 sequence is 14 residues long. J lost 6 bases, V lost 0 bases, and 5 bases had no gene match. Looked up from germline, CDR1 is DFQATT and CDR2 is SNEGSKA (reference sequence).

In this sample, this clonotype turned up once. The V and J genes are TRBV20-1 and TRBJ2-7; D uncertain. Trimming shortened V by 2 bases and J by 3 bases, and 8 bases separated the two germline ends. Germline V gene data show CDR1 as DFQATT and CDR2 as SNEGSKA (reference sequence). This CDR3 is built from 12 residues. CDR3 sequence: CSARQFDYEQYF. CDR3 coding DNA: TGCAGTGCTAGACAGTTTGACTACGAGCAGTACTTC.

The chain combines TRBV28 with TRBJ2-1; the D gene is possibly TRBD2 (7 bases). This CDR3 contains 16 residues. Germline CDR1 and CDR2: MDHEN and SYDVKM. The V end was cut by 6 bases, the J end by 7 bases, with 22 bases between. DNA for the CDR3: TGTGCCAGCAGCCCAGGTGGGATTGGGAGGGGGAATGAGCAGTTCTTC. Its translation is CASSPGGIGRGNEQFF.

The rearrangement uses TRBV20-1 and TRBJ1-5, with D unresolved. Between the trimmed V and J ends, which lost 2 bases and 3 bases, there was a span of 11 bases. The CDR3 consists of 14 residues. CDR1 is DFQATT and CDR2 is SNEGSKA in the germline V gene (reference sequence). Written as DNA, the CDR3 is TGCAGTGCTAGAAGCGTACAGACCAATCAGCCCCAGCATTTT. It specifies CSARSVQTNQPQHF.

This chain joins TRBV24-1 and TRBJ2-7; TRBD1 might be the D (5 bases). Germline lookup yields CDR1 KGHDR and CDR2 SFDVKD. V lost 5 bases, J lost 4 bases, and 14 bases lay in between. The CDR3 consists of 14 residues. The CDR3: CATSGQIHLYEQYF. In DNA form, the CDR3 reads TGTGCCACCAGTGGACAGATACACCTGTACGAGCAGTACTTC.

This sequence joins TRBV5-1 and TRBJ1-2; weak D call: TRBD1 (5 bases). The germline V and J ends were trimmed by 4 bases and 3 bases, with 10 bases remaining between them. Germline CDR1 SGHRS, CDR2 YFSETQ. The CDR3 contains 13 residues. The DNA for the CDR3 is TGCGCCAGCAGCCCGACAGAGTACTATGGCTACACCTTC. Its translation: CASSPTEYYGYTF.

V and J are TRBV3-1 and TRBJ2-1; D may be TRBD2 (5 bases). CDR1 and CDR2 (germline): LGHDT, YNNKEL (reference sequence). The CDR3 sequence is 15 residues long. With 0 bases removed from V and 7 bases from J, the gap between germline ends came to 13 bases. CDR3 nucleotides: TGTGCCAGCAGCCAAGATGGTCGAGGGATAAATGAGCAGTTCTTC. Translating it yields CASSQDGRGINEQFF.

This rearrangement joins TRBV28 to TRBJ2-1, with TRBD2 matching over 11 bases. J gave up 0 bases and V 0 bases, and 4 bases lay outside the gene matches. The CDR3 contains 18 residues. Per the germline V gene, CDR1 is MDHEN and CDR2 is SYDVKM. Written as DNA, the CDR3 is TGTGCCAGCAGTTTATGGTTTAGCGGGAGGGCCTCCTACAATGAGCAGTTCTTC. Its protein is CASSLWFSGRASYNEQFF.

V and J are TRBV12-3 or TRBV12-4 and TRBJ2-1; D unresolved. The length of the CDR3 is 13 residues. Trimming removed 6 bases from V and 5 bases from J, with 11 bases in between. The CDR3: CASRTPENNEQFF. CDR3 nucleotides: TGTGCCAGCAGGACTCCTGAGAACAATGAGCAGTTCTTC.

The rearrangement links TRBV10-3 to TRBJ2-1; a weak D match, TRBD2 (6 bases). CDR3 length: 16 residues. The germline V and J ends were trimmed by 2 bases and 5 bases, with 16 bases remaining between them. The germline gives CDR1 ENHRY, CDR2 SYGVKD. In DNA, the CDR3 is TGTGCCATCAGTGAGCGGGTTAGCGGAATCGACAATGAGCAGTTCTTC. Translation gives CAISERVSGIDNEQFF.

In this sample, this clonotype turned up a few times. The chain recombines TRBV6-2 or TRBV6-3 with TRBJ2-1; D gene unclear. V was shortened by 7 bases and J by 8 bases, with 9 bases between the two germline ends. Germline V gene lookup returns CDR1 MNHEY and CDR2 SVGEGT. The CDR3 sequence is 11 residues long. The CDR3 bases are TGTGCCAGCACCGTCCACGATGAGCAGTTCTTC. Protein: CASTVHDEQFF.